This T cell receptor beta chain came from a study of human T cells and chemical hapten exposure. Time point meaning: pre-sensitization, week 0. Noted treatment: therapeutic diphenylcyclopropenone sensitization with weekly scalp DPC. MiXCR, applied by TCRdb to the RACE reads, yields one record per CDR3 protein. The sample records roughly 80,000 distinct CDR3 sequences, about 15% being singletons. Germline-derived CDR1 and CDR2 are SGHTA and FQGNSA. The germline V and J ends were trimmed by 5 bases and 4 bases, with 14 bases remaining between them. The CDR3 has 14 amino acids. This clonotype was recorded at least ten times.

The chain is built from TRBV7-2 and TRBJ1-1; D may be TRBD1 (6 bases). The sample in question was whole blood, obtained in connection with sensitization to the hapten diphenylcyclopropenone (DPC). This TCR derives from a woman aged 50 to 65 with alopecia areata. Some clones in this sample may be carry-over from other donors' samples. For the CDR3, the DNA is TGTGCCAGCAGCCCACGAGAAGGGGGCACTGAAGCTTTCTTT. Protein: CASSPREGGTEAFF.